Below are 25 T cell receptor beta chains sequenced from a single sample in a study of cytomegalovirus exposure and HLA in healthy donors. Profiling relied on immunoSEQ multiplex PCR, and the TCRdb table lists in-frame clones only, not all of them. The table includes around 150,000 clones, approximately 90% detected once. Sequencing was done on a sample of PBMCs. The origin of the receptors is a man younger than 35 in good health and CMV-seronegative.

The V and J genes are TRBV6-1 and TRBJ1-2, with 8 bases aligning to TRBD1. The germline V gene has CDR1 MNHNS and CDR2 SASEGT. The V gene end was trimmed by 8 bases and the J gene end by 8 bases; junction bases not matched to a gene: 7. This CDR3 region has 12 residues. In DNA, the CDR3 is TGTGCCAGCCTATGGACAGGGCCGGGCTACACCTTC. Translated, it gives CASLWTGPGYTF.

This chain joins TRBV10-2 and TRBJ1-1; no clear D gene. This CDR3 has 14 residues. Germline loops: CDR1 WSHSY, CDR2 SAAADI. V lost 2 bases and J lost 3, with 10 bases in between. CDR3 nucleotides: TGCGCCAGCAGTGAGCCATACAGAGACACTGAAGCTTTCTTT. Amino acids: CASSEPYRDTEAFF.

The CDR3 DNA follows: TGCAGCGTGCCTCTCGGGTCGGGGACCCAGTACTTC. This gives the protein CSVPLGSGTQYF. The chain carries TRBV29-1 and TRBJ2-5; D is unclear. The germline V gene encodes CDR1 SQVTM and CDR2 ANQGSEA. This CDR3 contains 12 residues. Trimming removed 6 bases at V and 7 bases at J, with 15 bases between.

This chain joins TRBV18 and TRBJ1-2; 7 bases match TRBD1. CDR3 length: 15 amino acids. The germline V gene encodes CDR1 KGHSH and CDR2 LQKENI. The ends lost 3 bases at V and 2 bases at J; junction bases unmatched: 6. The chain's CDR3 is CASSPRTGENYGYTF. The CDR3 bases are TGTGCCAGCTCACCGCGGACAGGAGAAAACTATGGCTACACCTTC.

This chain joins TRBV28 and TRBJ1-3; weak D call: TRBD1 (5 bases). This CDR3 is built from 14 residues. Germline V gene lookup returns CDR1 MDHEN and CDR2 SYDVKM. Trimming stripped 3 bases from V and 4 bases from J, with 10 bases between. The CDR3 nucleotides read TGTGCCAGCAGTTTCGGGGGTACCGGAAACACCATATATTTT. As protein: CASSFGGTGNTIYF.

The chain is built from TRBV19 and TRBJ2-3; possible D gene TRBD1, 5 bases. V lost 7 bases to trimming and J lost 0 bases, with 11 bases between them. Germline V gives CDR1 LNHDA, CDR2 SQIVND (reference sequence). The CDR3 length is 14 residues. CDR3 nucleotides: TGTGCCAGTACCCCAGGGCCTAGCACAGATACGCAGTATTTT. Its translation is CASTPGPSTDTQYF. Based on the CDR3 plus reference TRBV19 and TRBJ2-3, the full variable domain is DGGITQSPKYLFRKEGQNVTLSCEQNLNHDAMYWYRQDPGQGLRLIYYSQIVNDFQKGDIAEGYSVSREKKESFPLTVTSAQKNPTAFYLCASTPGPSTDTQYFGPGTRLTVL.

This chain connects TRBV4-2 to TRBJ1-2, with 7 bases lining up with TRBD1. Per germline, CDR1 LGHNA and CDR2 YNFKEQ. V dropped 2 bases and J dropped 4; count of bases not matched to a gene: 1. The CDR3 extends over 13 amino acids. Here the CDR3 reads CASSQRDSYGYTF. CDR3 nucleotide sequence: TGTGCCAGCAGCCAACGGGACAGCTATGGCTACACCTTC.

This chain joins TRBV4-3 and TRBJ2-4, with 9 bases that match TRBD1. The CDR3 length is 15 residues. Germline CDR1 reads LGHNA; CDR2 reads YSLEER. Trimming at V came to 4 bases and at J to 4 bases, leaving 5 bases not matched to a gene. CDR3 bases: TGCGCCAGCAGCCGAGGGACAGGGCCTAAAAACATTCAGTACTTC. Its protein is CASSRGTGPKNIQYF.

The chain combines TRBV6-5 with TRBJ2-7, with TRBD1 matching over 8 bases. The junction had 12 bases not matched to a gene; V was cut back by 7 bases and J by 4 bases. This CDR3 spans 15 amino acids. Germline V gives CDR1 MNHEY, CDR2 SVGAGI. CDR3 nucleotides: TGTGCCAGCACTCGGACAGGGAGTATCCCTTACGAGCAGTACTTC. It codes for CASTRTGSIPYEQYF.

V gene TRBV6-4 combines with J gene TRBJ1-1; D perhaps matches TRBD1 (6 bases). CDR3 length equals 12 residues. Looked up from germline, CDR1 is MRHNA and CDR2 is SNTAGT. The V gene lost 1 base and the J gene lost 7 bases, with 7 bases spanning the gap. The CDR3 nucleotides read TGTGCCAGCAGTGACTTGGACAGTGAAGCTTTCTTT. Residues: CASSDLDSEAFF.

This chain connects TRBV29-1 to TRBJ2-3, with D possibly matching TRBD2 (6 bases). The CDR3 sequence is 14 residues long. CDR1 SQVTM and CDR2 ANQGSEA come from the germline V gene. Deletions cut 3 bases from V and 2 bases from J, with 12 bases between. The CDR3 DNA reads as TGCAGCGTTGACGGCGGGGATAACACAGATACGCAGTATTTT. This codes for CSVDGGDNTDTQYF.

The rearrangement joins TRBV15 to TRBJ2-7, with a tentative D call TRBD1 (5 bases). This CDR3 comprises 13 residues. Trimming cost V 4 bases and J 4 bases, with 11 bases left between them. CDR1 LNHNV and CDR2 YYDKDF come from the germline V gene (reference sequence). The CDR3 protein is CATSTGHSYEQYV. In nucleotides, the CDR3 is TGTGCCACCAGCACCGGACACTCATACGAGCAGTACGTC.

V and J are TRBV4-2 and TRBJ2-1; D gene unclear. V was pared by 0 bases and J by 0 bases, with 9 bases between. The CDR3 length is 16 residues. Germline lookup yields CDR1 LGHNA and CDR2 YNFKEQ. In DNA, the CDR3 is TGTGCCAGCAGCCAAGATTCAGACTCCTCCTACAATGAGCAGTTCTTC. It yields the protein CASSQDSDSSYNEQFF.

This chain links TRBV11-2 with TRBJ2-5, with TRBD1 matching over 7 bases. V was clipped by 7 bases and J by 2 bases; unmatched bases: 13. This CDR3 is 16 amino acids long. Germline assignment: CDR1 SGHAT and CDR2 FQNNGV. CDR3 sequence reads: CASIQGVQGFQETQYF. DNA for the CDR3: TGTGCCAGCATCCAAGGGGTACAGGGGTTTCAAGAGACCCAGTACTTC.

This clone was seen a handful of times. The chain is built from TRBV30 and TRBJ2-2; D perhaps matches TRBD2 (6 bases). CDR3 length: 16 amino acids. Germline V gene lookup returns CDR1 GTSNPN and CDR2 SVGIG (reference sequence). Trimming removed 1 base at V and 1 base at J, with 13 bases between. Here the CDR3 reads CAWSGPRRGNTGELFF. In DNA form, the CDR3 reads TGTGCCTGGAGTGGCCCTCGGAGGGGGAACACCGGGGAGCTGTTTTTT.

V is TRBV2 and J is TRBJ2-7, with TRBD2 as a possible D gene (7 bases). Germline V gene lookup returns CDR1 SNHLY and CDR2 FYNNEI. The V end lost 6 bases, the J end lost 3 bases, and 21 bases lay between the germline ends. The length of the CDR3 is 16 residues. This chain's CDR3 is CASRGGRNREGYEQYV. The CDR3 DNA follows: TGTGCCAGCAGGGGAGGGAGGAACAGGGAGGGCTACGAGCAGTACGTC.

The rearrangement joins TRBV25-1 to TRBJ2-7; a possible D gene is TRBD1 (6 bases). The CDR3 totals 13 residues. V gave up 5 bases and J gave up 3 bases, with 11 bases separating them. The V gene's germline CDR1 is MGHDK and CDR2 SYGVNS. The CDR3 sequence is CASSLGTYYEQYF. CDR3 sequence (DNA): TGTGCCAGCAGTCTCGGGACATACTACGAGCAGTACTTC.

The J gene is TRBJ2-1, the V gene TRBV27, with TRBD2 matching over 9 bases. This CDR3 comprises 16 residues. The J segment lost 0 bases and the V segment lost 8 bases, leaving 8 bases of the junction unmatched. CDR1 is MNHEY and CDR2 is SMNVEV in the germline V gene (reference sequence). The CDR3 DNA is TGTGCCAGCCTTCCGGCGGGAGGGCCCTCCTACAATGAGCAGTTCTTC. Protein sequence: CASLPAGGPSYNEQFF.

There are many counts of this clone. The gene calls are TRBV6-1 and TRBJ2-7, with a possible D match to TRBD2 (5 bases). This CDR3 contains 13 residues. With 2 bases removed from V and 3 bases from J, the gap between germline ends came to 8 bases. Germline V gene lookup returns CDR1 MNHNS and CDR2 SASEGT. CDR3 in amino acids: CASSEREIYEQYV. CDR3 sequence (DNA): TGTGCCAGCAGTGAAAGGGAGATCTACGAGCAGTACGTC.

The genes are TRBV2 and TRBJ2-7, with 8 bases lining up with TRBD1. Trimming removed 8 bases from V and 3 bases from J; junction bases left unmatched: 9. CDR3 length: 14 residues. CDR1 and CDR2 (germline): SNHLY, FYNNEI. The chain's CDR3 is CASLFETGDYEQYF. CDR3 bases: TGTGCCAGCCTCTTCGAGACAGGGGACTACGAGCAGTACTTC.

This clone was recorded once. The chain is built from TRBV13 and TRBJ2-3; the D is unclear. There are 16 residues in the CDR3. Germline values: CDR1 PRHDT, CDR2 FYEKMQ (reference sequence). Trimming stripped 5 bases from V and 0 bases from J, with 15 bases between. CDR3 protein: CASSLTSYYSTDTQYF. The CDR3 region has the DNA TGTGCCAGCAGCCTGACTTCCTACTATAGCACAGATACGCAGTATTTT.

The DNA for the CDR3 is TGTGCCAGCAGTTCGGTCGGAGACGGTTTTGAAAAACTGTTTTTT. Translating it yields CASSSVGDGFEKLFF. The J gene is TRBJ1-4, the V gene TRBV27; D not certain. This CDR3 comprises 15 residues. From germline, CDR1 is MNHEY and CDR2 SMNVEV (reference sequence). V lost 4 bases and J lost 7, with 16 bases in between.

The chain links TRBV12-5 to TRBJ2-1, with 10 bases identical to TRBD1. V was clipped by 3 bases and J by 6 bases; unmatched bases: 8. The V gene's germline CDR1 is LGHNT and CDR2 FRNRAP. This CDR3 has 16 amino acids. The CDR3 DNA sequence: TGTGCTAGTGGTTTCACAACCGGGACAGGGGTCAATGAGCAGTTCTTC. Translation: CASGFTTGTGVNEQFF.

The chain joins TRBV9 to TRBJ2-1, with 12 positions matching TRBD2. The CDR3 covers 16 residues. V shed 4 bases and J 6 bases; nucleotides not matched to a gene: 8. Germline V gene sequence: CDR1 SGDLS, CDR2 YYNGEE. CDR3 sequence: CASSPLTSGGSNEQFF. The CDR3 coding sequence is TGTGCCAGCAGCCCCCTGACTAGCGGGGGCTCCAATGAGCAGTTCTTC. Full variable domain (remainder filled in from reference TRBV9 and TRBJ2-1): DSGVTQTPKHLITATGQRVTLRCSPRSGDLSVYWYQQSLDQGLQFLIQYYNGEERAKGNILERFSAQQFPDLHSELNLSSLELGDSALYFCASSPLTSGGSNEQFFGPGTRLTVL.

The chain joins TRBV27 to TRBJ2-7; TRBD1 aligns across 8 bases. The germline V gene encodes CDR1 MNHEY and CDR2 SMNVEV (reference sequence). CDR3 length equals 14 residues. The V segment lost 3 bases and the J segment 1 base; nucleotides outside the gene matches: 2. The CDR3 bases are TGTGCCAGCAGTTTCCGGACAGGGTCCTACGAGCAGTACGTC. It encodes CASSFRTGSYEQYV.